The sequence of this TCR beta chain was determined in a study of blood T cells in healthy people across ages. General study points: Older age coincided with a roughly linear decline in TCR beta diversity per million T cells.

Primed by a sample-barcoded 5' primer and a J-beta primer mix, a second PCR proceeded for about 7 to 11 cycles. Using its own MiXCR run on the 5' RACE reads, TCRdb lists one record per CDR3 protein. The sample shows 850,000 to 1,000,000 distinct CDR3 sequences, about 48% of them seen only once. CDR1 is SGHDT, CDR2 YYEEEE, per germline. The germline V and J ends were trimmed by 0 bases and 9 bases, with 13 bases remaining between them. This CDR3 is 14 amino acids long. As for this clonotype: Antigen: not known.

Each sample used at least 6 million PBMCs. The clonotype comes from a man aged 25 to 45 in good health. V usage is TRBV5-6 and J usage is TRBJ2-1; no firm D call. What was sequenced was blood. The CDR3: CASSLEVGLSEQFF. Written as DNA, the CDR3 is TGTGCCAGCAGCTTGGAAGTCGGGTTGAGTGAGCAGTTCTTC.